This T cell receptor beta chain was observed in a study of tumor-infiltrating lymphocytes in primary liver carcinoma. Whole-study results and caveats: Tumor-adjacent and tumor-blood pairs displayed less overlap than did pairs of tumor regions. Since sampling was bulk and unsorted, CD4+ and CD8+ repertoires were not compared.

The researchers obtained blood RNA from unsorted whole blood and also extracted germline DNA. Treatment-naive at the time, the patients had chronic HBV infection. They drew about 3.9 milliliters of peripheral blood before surgery. This clonotype has at least ten counts. Its antigen is unknown. cDNA specific to TCR beta was made from about 0.45 ug of total RNA, with a constant-region primer employed for priming. Employing slightly modified ARM-PCR, three nested multiplex PCR rounds were run, and these gave rise to the TCR beta libraries. TCRdb processed the multiplex PCR reads anew with MiXCR; each CDR3 protein has one entry. The table includes 300,000 to 350,000 distinct CDR3 sequences, around three fifths detected once. The TCR comes from a woman younger than 45 with primary liver carcinoma and hepatitis B virus infection. Specimen: peripheral blood.

As DNA, the CDR3 is TGTGCCAGCAGCCGATCCTTGGGGAGCATGAACACCGGGGAGCTGTTTTTT. Its translation is CASSRSLGSMNTGELFF. This chain connects TRBV4-2 to TRBJ2-2, with D possibly being TRBD2 (5 bases). This CDR3 has 17 residues. Germline loops: CDR1 LGHNA, CDR2 YNFKEQ. V was shortened by 4 bases and J by 1 base, with 16 bases between the two germline ends.